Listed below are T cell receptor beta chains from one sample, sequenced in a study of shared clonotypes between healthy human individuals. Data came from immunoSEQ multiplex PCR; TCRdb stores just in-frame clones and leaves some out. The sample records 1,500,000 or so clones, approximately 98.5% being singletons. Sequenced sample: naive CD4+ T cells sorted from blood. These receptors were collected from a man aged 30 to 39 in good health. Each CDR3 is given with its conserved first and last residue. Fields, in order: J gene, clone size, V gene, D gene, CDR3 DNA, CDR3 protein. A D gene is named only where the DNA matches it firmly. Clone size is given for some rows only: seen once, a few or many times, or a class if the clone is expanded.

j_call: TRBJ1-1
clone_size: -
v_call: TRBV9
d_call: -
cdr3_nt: TGTGCCAGCAGCCCCGAGGAGTGGTCCCGGGCTTTCTTT
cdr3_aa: CASSPEEWSRAFF

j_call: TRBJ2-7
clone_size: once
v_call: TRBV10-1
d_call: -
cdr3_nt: TGCGCCAGCAGTGCCAACTCGGGCAACGAGCAGTACTTC
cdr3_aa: CASSANSGNEQYF

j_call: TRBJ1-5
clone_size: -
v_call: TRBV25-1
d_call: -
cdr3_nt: TGTGCCAGCAGTGAATCAGGCCCTAGCAATCAGCCCCAGCATTTT
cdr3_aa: CASSESGPSNQPQHF

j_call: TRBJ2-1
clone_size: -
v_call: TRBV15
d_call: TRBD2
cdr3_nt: TGTGCCACCAGCAGAGGCCCGGGACTAGCGGACTACAATGAGCAGTTCTTC
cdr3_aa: CATSRGPGLADYNEQFF

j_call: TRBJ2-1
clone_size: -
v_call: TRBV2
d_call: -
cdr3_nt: TGTGCCAGCAGTGAGGACAGTGGGGGGCACAATGAGCAGTTCTTC
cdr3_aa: CASSEDSGGHNEQFF

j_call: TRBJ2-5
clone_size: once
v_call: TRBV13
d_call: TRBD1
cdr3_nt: TGTGCCAGCAGCTACCGGGACAGGGGAAAGAAGACCCAGTACTTC
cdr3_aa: CASSYRDRGKKTQYF

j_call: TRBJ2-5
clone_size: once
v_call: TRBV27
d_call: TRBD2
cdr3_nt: TGTGCCAGCAGTCCCAGGACCCGAGCGGGAGCGGCAGAGACCCAGTACTTC
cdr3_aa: CASSPRTRAGAAETQYF

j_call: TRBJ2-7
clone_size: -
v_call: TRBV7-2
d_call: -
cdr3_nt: TGTGCCAGCAGCTTAGTACGAGGGGCCTCCTACGAGCAGTACTTC
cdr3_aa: CASSLVRGASYEQYF

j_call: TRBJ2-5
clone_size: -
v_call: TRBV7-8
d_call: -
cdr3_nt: TGTGCCTCCACGGGGGAGCGGGTTGAGACCCAGTACTTC
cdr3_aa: CASTGERVETQYF

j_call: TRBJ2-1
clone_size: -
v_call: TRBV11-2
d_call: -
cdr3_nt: TGTGCCAGCAGCATACGACAAGGGATCAAAGTATCCAATGAGCAGTTCTTC
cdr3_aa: CASSIRQGIKVSNEQFF

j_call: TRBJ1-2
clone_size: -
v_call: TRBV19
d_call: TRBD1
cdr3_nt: TGTGCCAGTAGTATGGGACAGGCTTATGATGGCTACACCTTC
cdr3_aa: CASSMGQAYDGYTF

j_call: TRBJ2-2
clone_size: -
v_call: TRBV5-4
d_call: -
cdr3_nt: TGTGCCAGCAGCTTGGCCCCCAAGGCGAACACCGGGGAGCTGTTTTTT
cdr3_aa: CASSLAPKANTGELFF

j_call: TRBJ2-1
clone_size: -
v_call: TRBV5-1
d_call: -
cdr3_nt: TGCGCCAGCAGCCCCAGGACGGGCGATGAGCAGTTCTTC
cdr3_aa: CASSPRTGDEQFF

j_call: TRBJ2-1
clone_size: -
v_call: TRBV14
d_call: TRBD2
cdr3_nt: TGTGCCAGCAGCCAAGACATAGCGGGACTCCCCGGTGGAGAGCAGTTCTTC
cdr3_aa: CASSQDIAGLPGGEQFF